One T cell receptor (beta chain) is described in this entry. Its specificity is unknown. These data belong to a study of vaccination and CD4 T cells after COVID-19. Across the whole study: Cultures serving as controls received a peptide pool (CEFX or HIV-1 Nef) or no peptide.

Treatment: 10-day PBMC culture with coronavirus spike peptide pools or control peptides (ViraFEST assay). With the Oncomine TCR Beta short-read assay, DNA from cultured CD4+ T cells was sequenced. TCRdb processed the PCR reads anew with MiXCR; each CDR3 protein has one entry. The data contain approximately 6,600 distinct CDR3 sequences, less than 55% of them seen just once; the ten biggest clones take up under 25%. Germline V lookup: CDR1 SGHNT, CDR2 YENEEA. The J segment lost 10 bases and the V segment lost 6 bases, leaving 11 bases of the junction unmatched. This CDR3 contains 14 residues. This sequence was found in a human donor who had recovered from COVID-19. The sample comprised CD4+ T cells from blood, cultured in vitro. The rearrangement joins TRBV11-3 to TRBJ2-1, with 8 positions matching TRBD1. DNA of the CDR3: TGTGCCAGCAGTCCGGGACAGGCTATCGGGGAGCAGTTCTTC. Translated, it gives CASSPGQAIGEQFF.